The rows below give T cell receptor beta chains drawn from one sample of a study of response to subunit inactivated influenza vaccine. In TCRdb, the RT-PCR reads were re-called with MiXCR into one record per CDR3 protein. The data contain approximately 500,000 distinct CDR3 sequences, 10% to 15% of them singletons. Sequenced material: PBMCs from blood, taken roughly 46 days after vaccination. These receptors were obtained from a man in his fifties who received an inactivated influenza vaccine. CDR3s include the opening cysteine and the closing phenylalanine or tryptophan. The D gene is left open where the match is weak. Clone size is shown for a subset of rows, as once, few, many or a class of expanded clone.

v_gene	d_gene	abundance	j_gene	CDR3aa	CDR3nt
TRBV4-3	TRBD1	.	TRBJ2-7	CASSQDYRGHNEQYF	TGCGCCAGCAGCCAAGATTACAGGGGGCACAACGAGCAGTACTTC
TRBV28	TRBD1	.	TRBJ1-2	CASSSTGQGRVYGYTF	TGTGCCAGCAGTTCCACTGGACAGGGGCGAGTCTATGGCTACACCTTC
TRBV4-3	.	many	TRBJ1-2	CASSQDRTVHYGYTF	TGCGCCAGCAGCCAAGATCGTACAGTGCACTATGGCTACACCTTC
TRBV12-3/TRBV12-4	TRBD1	few	TRBJ2-5	CASSPGTGTETQYF	TGTGCCAGCAGTCCTGGGACAGGGACGGAGACCCAGTACTTC
TRBV20-1	.	few	TRBJ2-3	CSARGNSGPTDTQYF	TGCAGTGCTAGAGGCAACAGTGGTCCCACAGATACGCAGTATTTT
TRBV20-1	TRBD2	.	TRBJ2-2	CSGLADTGELFF	TGCAGTGGACTAGCGGACACCGGGGAGCTGTTTTTT
TRBV7-2	TRBD2	few	TRBJ2-7	CASSIIRGGRDEQYF	TGTGCCAGCAGCATAATTCGGGGGGGCAGGGACGAGCAGTACTTC
TRBV19	TRBD1	.	TRBJ2-1	CASSILPGTGGRKFF	TGTGCCAGTAGTATTTTGCCCGGGACAGGGGGACGCAAGTTCTTC
TRBV2	.	.	TRBJ2-7	CASRWVGFEQYF	TGTGCCAGCAGATGGGTTGGGTTCGAGCAGTACTTC
TRBV5-1	.	few	TRBJ1-6	CASASHGYNSPLHF	TGCGCCTCAGCAAGTCACGGCTATAATTCACCCCTCCACTTT
TRBV5-1	.	.	TRBJ2-5	CASSLVADTTSYF	TGCGCCAGCAGCTTGGTTGCCGACACGACCAGTTACTTC
TRBV5-1	.	few	TRBJ2-1	CASSLEGPGNEQFF	TGCGCCAGCAGCTTGGAAGGACCTGGCAATGAGCAGTTCTTC
TRBV27	.	few	TRBJ2-7	CASTSGGGFDEQYF	TGTGCCAGCACCTCGGGAGGGGGCTTCGACGAGCAGTACTTC
TRBV12-3/TRBV12-4	.	few	TRBJ2-7	CASSLPGGGIYEQYF	TGTGCCAGCAGTTTACCGGGCGGAGGAATATACGAGCAGTACTTC
TRBV7-9	.	few	TRBJ1-2	CASSLSTAYGYTF	TGTGCCAGCAGCCTATCGACAGCCTATGGCTACACCTTC
TRBV12-3/TRBV12-4	.	.	TRBJ1-2	CASSLQLGEYGYTF	TGTGCCAGCAGTTTGCAGCTCGGAGAATATGGCTACACCTTC
TRBV6-1	.	.	TRBJ1-3	CASQQGPTGNTIYF	TGTGCCAGCCAGCAGGGGCCCACTGGAAACACCATATATTTT
TRBV5-1	.	.	TRBJ2-7	CASSLATMGAYEQYF	TGCGCCAGCAGCTTAGCCACAATGGGAGCCTACGAGCAGTACTTC
TRBV14	.	.	TRBJ2-2	CASSQETGNTGELFF	TGTGCCAGCAGCCAAGAAACGGGGAACACCGGGGAGCTGTTTTTT
TRBV20-1	.	few	TRBJ2-3	CSAREGRHTDTQYF	TGCAGTGCTAGGGAGGGGAGGCACACAGATACGCAGTATTTT
TRBV25-1	.	few	TRBJ1-2	CASSGGSGYTF	TGTGCCAGCAGTGGAGGGAGTGGCTACACCTTC
TRBV5-5	.	few	TRBJ1-1	CASSFYGDGNTEAFF	TGTGCCAGCAGCTTCTACGGGGATGGTAACACTGAAGCTTTCTTT
TRBV10-2	.	many	TRBJ2-3	CASSELGLTGDTQYF	TGCGCCAGCAGTGAGTTGGGGCTGACGGGAGATACGCAGTATTTT
TRBV12-3/TRBV12-4	.	few	TRBJ2-1	CASSWGRKQFF	TGTGCCAGCAGTTGGGGACGGAAGCAGTTCTTC
TRBV10-3	TRBD2	.	TRBJ2-1	CAISESRSWTSSGRSNKQFF	TGTGCCATCAGTGAGTCGAGGAGTTGGACTTCTAGCGGGAGGAGCAATAAGCAGTTCTTC
TRBV11-2	TRBD2	.	TRBJ2-2	CASSFPLAGDTGELFF	TGTGCCAGCAGCTTCCCCCTAGCGGGAGACACCGGGGAGCTGTTTTTT
TRBV7-2	.	.	TRBJ1-4	CASSLTQGSNEKLFF	TGTGCCAGCAGCCTCACACAGGGATCGAATGAAAAACTGTTTTTT
TRBV3-1	.	.	TRBJ2-3	CASSQGSFRTDTQYF	TGTGCCAGCAGCCAGGGAAGTTTTCGCACAGATACGCAGTATTTT
TRBV6-2/TRBV6-3	.	many	TRBJ2-7	CASSYVRGNYEQYF	TGTGCCAGCAGTTACGTCAGGGGAAACTACGAGCAGTACTTC
TRBV12-3/TRBV12-4	TRBD2	many	TRBJ2-1	CASSLGGYGNEQFF	TGTGCCAGCAGTTTGGGGGGGTATGGCAATGAGCAGTTCTTC
TRBV7-8	TRBD1	few	TRBJ2-6	CASSIIGDRDRHSGANVLTF	TGTGCCAGCAGCATTATTGGGGACCGGGACAGGCACTCTGGGGCCAACGTCCTGACTTTC
TRBV4-1	.	few	TRBJ2-3	CASRGVGSTDTQYF	TGCGCCAGCAGGGGTGTTGGTAGCACAGATACGCAGTATTTT
TRBV7-3	.	.	TRBJ1-1	CASSWGTNTEAFF	TGTGCCAGCAGCTGGGGGACGAACACTGAAGCTTTCTTT
TRBV12-3/TRBV12-4	TRBD2	many	TRBJ2-1	CASSLSSGRNEQFF	TGTGCCAGCAGTTTGTCTAGCGGGAGGAATGAGCAGTTCTTC
TRBV3-1	.	.	TRBJ2-3	CASSQDLGARPVYF	TGTGCCAGCAGCCAAGATCTCGGCGCCCGCCCGGTGTATTTT
TRBV28	.	few	TRBJ2-1	CASSAGDEQFF	TGTGCCAGCAGTGCTGGGGATGAGCAGTTCTTC
TRBV20-1	TRBD2	.	TRBJ2-7	CSARGGGRGFYEQYF	TGCAGTGCTAGAGGGGGCGGGAGAGGATTTTACGAGCAGTACTTC
TRBV5-1	.	many	TRBJ2-5	CASSDGQPIGETQYF	TGCGCCAGCAGCGATGGACAGCCCATAGGGGAGACCCAGTACTTC
TRBV5-1	.	.	TRBJ2-7	CASSLVAGAAYEQYF	TGCGCCAGCAGCTTGGTAGCAGGGGCCGCCTACGAGCAGTACTTC
TRBV3-1	.	.	TRBJ2-7	CASHSAGEQYF	TGTGCCTCCCATAGTGCCGGCGAGCAGTACTTC
TRBV5-1	.	.	TRBJ2-1	CASSPGGSAEQFF	TGCGCCAGCAGCCCAGGTGGATCCGCTGAGCAGTTCTTC
TRBV7-7	TRBD2	.	TRBJ2-2	CASSQVTGGPGTGELFF	TGTGCTAGCAGCCAAGTTACGGGGGGGCCAGGCACCGGGGAGCTGTTTTTT
TRBV7-2	TRBD2	.	TRBJ2-5	CASSLASGGIETQYF	TGTGCCAGCAGCTTAGCTAGCGGGGGAATCGAGACCCAGTACTTC
TRBV6-2/TRBV6-3	TRBD1	.	TRBJ2-7	CASSIGTASYEQYF	TGTGCCAGCAGTATCGGGACAGCCTCCTACGAGCAGTACTTC
TRBV5-5	TRBD1	many	TRBJ1-6	CASSLRGQGASPLHF	TGTGCCAGCAGCTTGCGGGGACAGGGGGCTTCACCCCTCCACTTT
TRBV5-1	.	few	TRBJ2-2	CASSLANREINTGELFF	TGCGCCAGCAGCTTGGCCAACAGGGAGATTAACACCGGGGAGCTGTTTTTT
TRBV20-1	.	few	TRBJ2-7	CSAKDPALSYEQYF	TGCAGTGCTAAGGACCCGGCCCTCTCCTACGAGCAGTACTTC
TRBV7-9	.	many	TRBJ2-7	CASSLATGEQYF	TGTGCCAGCAGCTTAGCGACTGGAGAGCAGTACTTC
TRBV6-5	TRBD1	few	TRBJ2-1	CASSYSGTGRNEQFF	TGTGCCAGCAGTTACTCCGGGACAGGGCGGAATGAGCAGTTCTTC
TRBV11-1	TRBD1	.	TRBJ2-5	CASSGSGQIQETQYF	TGTGCCAGCAGCGGATCGGGACAGATACAAGAGACCCAGTACTTC
TRBV7-2	TRBD2	.	TRBJ2-1	CASSLATSGRHNEQFF	TGTGCCAGCAGCTTAGCAACTAGCGGAAGGCACAATGAGCAGTTCTTC